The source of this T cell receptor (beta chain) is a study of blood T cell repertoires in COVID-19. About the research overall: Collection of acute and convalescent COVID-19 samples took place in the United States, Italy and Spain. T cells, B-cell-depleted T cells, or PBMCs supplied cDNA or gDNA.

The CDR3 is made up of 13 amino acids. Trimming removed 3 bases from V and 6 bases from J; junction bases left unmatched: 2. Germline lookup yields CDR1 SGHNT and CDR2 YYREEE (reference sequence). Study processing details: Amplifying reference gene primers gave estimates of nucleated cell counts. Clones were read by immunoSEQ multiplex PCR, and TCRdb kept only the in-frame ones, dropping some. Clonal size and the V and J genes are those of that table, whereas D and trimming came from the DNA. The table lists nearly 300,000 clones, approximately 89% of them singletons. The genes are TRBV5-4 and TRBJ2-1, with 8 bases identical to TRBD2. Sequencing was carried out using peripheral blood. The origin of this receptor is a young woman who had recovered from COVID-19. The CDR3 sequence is CASSSGLANEQFF. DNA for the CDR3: TGTGCCAGCAGCTCAGGACTAGCCAATGAGCAGTTCTTC.